This TCR beta chain was profiled in a study of CD8 T cells in Susac syndrome. When the RNA was reverse transcribed, random hexamers were used with an input of 0.5 to 1 ug. With immunoSEQ multiplex PCR, TCR beta CDR3 was amplified across 54 Vbeta and 13 Jbeta. TCRdb reanalysed the immunoSEQ multiplex PCR reads using MiXCR and keeps one entry per CDR3 protein. The sample lists about 130,000 distinct CDR3 sequences, around 75% occurring once. It was treatment-naive patients with stable or active relapsing-remitting disease who made up the multiple sclerosis controls. A note on this clonotype: The antigen remains unidentified.

Study-level findings and limits: An acknowledgment was made by the study that its TCR sequencing and HLA analysis involved relatively few individuals.

The receptor was derived from a human donor with multiple sclerosis. The sequencing input was CD8+ T cells from PBMCs.

CDR3 sequence: CASSMGPTEAFF. Here the CDR3 DNA reads TGTGCCAGTAGTATGGGGCCCACTGAAGCTTTCTTT. V usage is TRBV19 and J usage is TRBJ1-1; tentatively, D is TRBD1 (5 bases). Deletions cut 3 bases from V and 4 bases from J, with 6 bases between. Germline CDR1 is LNHDA and CDR2 is SQIVND (reference sequence). This CDR3 contains 12 residues.